The T cell receptor beta chain under discussion was sequenced for a study of cytotoxic CD8 clonotypes in ibrutinib-treated CLL. Germline-derived CDR1 and CDR2 are SNHLY and FYNNEI. This CDR3 is built from 13 residues. With 8 bases removed from V and 8 bases from J, the gap between germline ends came to 18 bases. Study-wide results and caveats: Baseline clonality, higher than in age-matched healthy donors, tracked circulating CD8+ T-cell counts.

This clone has more than one count but fewer than ten. Its antigen is as yet unknown. PBMCs were cryopreserved, and around 1.9 micrograms of genomic DNA from them went into TCR beta libraries. Assay used: immunoSEQ multiplex PCR; TCRdb lists only in-frame clones, some missing. The sample yields 160,000 or so clones, approximately 90% seen once. The chain employs TRBV2 and TRBJ1-2; D is undetermined. The clonotype comes from a human donor with chronic lymphocytic leukemia. This sample comprised PBMCs, obtained at disease progression, from a patient treated with ibrutinib. In nucleotides, the CDR3 is TGTGCCAGCCAAACGGAGGCCCTAGGGGGCTACACCTTC. It translates to CASQTEALGGYTF.